This T cell receptor (beta chain) appears in the sequencing data of a study of blood T cell repertoires in COVID-19 (dated by TCRdb to the early 2020s). Broadly, across the study: Samples covering the acute and convalescent phases of COVID-19 were provided by collaborators in the United States, Italy and Spain. The material from the prospective study consisted of cDNA or gDNA derived from T cells, B-cell-depleted T cells, or PBMCs. A de-identified subject ID, COVID-19 status, age in years and sex were almost always included in the sample metadata. The repertoires were released in a freely available public database meant as a resource for research on the immune response to SARS-CoV-2. Deeply sampled blood TCRbeta repertoires from subjects exposed to, actively infected with, or recovered from COVID-19 were included in the dataset. Samples came from the ongoing ImmuneRACE study (first 160 participants) plus 1,254 subjects from 6 global collaborators. Where HLA class I and class II types were available, the types were taken from metadata supplied by the sample provider, not from assay-based typing.

Reading the germline V gene gives CDR1 SGHRS and CDR2 YFSETQ. The CDR3 measures 15 amino acids from cysteine to phenylalanine. The read is trimmed to its CDR3 DNA, 45 bases read in frame from base 1. Between the V and J ends, shortened by 0 bases and 8 bases respectively, the junction contains 15 bases. What the study reported, not specific to this receptor: Clinical and demographic metadata were provided uncurated, with the amount varying by source and participant.

Collaborating institutions collected whole blood in K2EDTA tubes following their own protocols. For TCRbeta analysis, collaborators shipped samples in one of three forms: frozen whole blood, isolated PBMCs, or DNA extracted from either of those sample types. Remarks on this clone: Its cognate antigen has yet to be identified. The record has no base qualities; no much larger clone is one base away.

TCRbeta CDR3 regions were amplified from genomic DNA using the immunoSEQ Assay, a bias-controlled multiplex PCR. The study's own analysis went as follows. Nucleated cell counts per sample were estimated from amplification of reference gene primers within the assay. To quantify the absolute abundance of each unique TCRbeta CDR3 rearrangement, sequence reads were collapsed and filtered. Productive Simpson clonality was computed per sample as the square root of Simpson's diversity index over productive rearrangements. Sourced from immuneACCESS, this table was stored by TCRdb with only in-frame sequences that have V and J called. A share of the clones is absent; for the studies checked, an unresolved V gene accounts for under half, and the remainder has no known explanation. Clone size and the V and J calls come from that table; the DNA yielded D and trimming. This sample comprises around 260,000 clones, about 85% of them detected only once. 13% of the sample is in the top ten clones.

This sequence was found in a human donor in a cohort sampled during active COVID-19. The sequenced material came from peripheral blood. Here the chain combines TRBV5-1 and TRBJ2-1, and perhaps TRBD2 as D gene, on 6 matching bases. The CDR3 here reads CASSLERLGNDEQFF. The bases read TGCGCCAGCAGCTTGGAGAGACTAGGGAATGATGAGCAGTTCTTC.